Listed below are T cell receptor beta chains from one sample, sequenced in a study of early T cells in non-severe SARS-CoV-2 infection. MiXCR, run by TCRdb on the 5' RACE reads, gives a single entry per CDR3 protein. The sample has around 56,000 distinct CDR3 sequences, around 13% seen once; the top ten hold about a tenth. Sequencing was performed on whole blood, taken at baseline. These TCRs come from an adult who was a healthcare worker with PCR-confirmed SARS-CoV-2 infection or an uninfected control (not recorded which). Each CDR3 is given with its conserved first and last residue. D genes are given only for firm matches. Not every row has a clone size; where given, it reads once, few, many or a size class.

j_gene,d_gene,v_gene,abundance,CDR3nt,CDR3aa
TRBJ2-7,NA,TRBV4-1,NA,TGCGCCAGCAGCCAAGATTCCACTGGGGGGTTTATGAACGAGCAGTACTTC,CASSQDSTGGFMNEQYF
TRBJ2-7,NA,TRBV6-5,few,TGTGCCAGCAGTTACTCGAGTGTCCTCTACGAGCAGTACTTC,CASSYSSVLYEQYF
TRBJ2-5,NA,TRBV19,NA,TGTGCCAGTAGTGACACCCGACAAGAGACCCAGTACTTC,CASSDTRQETQYF
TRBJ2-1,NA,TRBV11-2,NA,TGTGCCAGCAGCCCCCGTCCCAGTGGGGGCTATGAGCAGTTCTTC,CASSPRPSGGYEQFF
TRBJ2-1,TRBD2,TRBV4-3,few,TGCGCCAGCAGCCGTGCCGGGAGGAATGAGCAGTTCTTC,CASSRAGRNEQFF
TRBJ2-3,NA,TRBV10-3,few,TGTGCCATCAGTGGAAAGGGTACAGATACGCAGTATTTT,CAISGKGTDTQYF
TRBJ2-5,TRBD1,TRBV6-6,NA,TGTGCCAGCAGTTACACCGGGACAGACAGTAGAGAGACCCAGTACTTC,CASSYTGTDSRETQYF
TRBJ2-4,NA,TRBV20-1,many,TGCAGTGCTAGCCGTCTCGCCAAAAACATTCAGTACTTC,CSASRLAKNIQYF
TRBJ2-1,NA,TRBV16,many,TGTGCCAGCACCCCATCGACAGGCTACAATGAGCAGTTCTTC,CASTPSTGYNEQFF
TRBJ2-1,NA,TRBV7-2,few,TGTGCCAGCAGCTTAATAGGGGGTTCCTACAATGAGCAGTTCTTC,CASSLIGGSYNEQFF
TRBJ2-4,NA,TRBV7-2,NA,TGTGCCAGCAGTAGCGGAGGGACCCTAGCCAAAAACATTCAGTACTTC,CASSSGGTLAKNIQYF
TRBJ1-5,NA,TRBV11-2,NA,TGTGCCAGCAGTTTGACAGACCATCAGCCCCAGCATTTT,CASSLTDHQPQHF
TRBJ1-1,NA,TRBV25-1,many,TGTGCCAGCGGGGTGGGGGGCACTGAAGCTTTCTTT,CASGVGGTEAFF
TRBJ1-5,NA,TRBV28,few,TGTGCCATTAGTGTCAATAGCAATCAGCCCCAGCATTTT,CAISVNSNQPQHF
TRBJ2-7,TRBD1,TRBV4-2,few,TGTGCCAGCAGCCAAGAAGGGACAGCCGTCTCCTACGAGCAGTACTTC,CASSQEGTAVSYEQYF
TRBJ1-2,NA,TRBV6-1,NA,TGTGCCAGCAGTGAACTTGACAGCTATGGCTACACCTTC,CASSELDSYGYTF
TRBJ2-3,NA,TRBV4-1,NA,TGCGCCAGCAGCCAGGCGGGACGGACCACAGATACGCAGTATTTT,CASSQAGRTTDTQYF
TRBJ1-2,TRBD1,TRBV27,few,TGTGCCAGCAGTTCCCCGGACAGGGGAGTAAGGAGCTACACCTTC,CASSSPDRGVRSYTF
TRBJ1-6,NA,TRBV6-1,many,TGTGCCAGCAGCCCCGGGACTTTTTCCAATTCACCCCTCCACTTT,CASSPGTFSNSPLHF
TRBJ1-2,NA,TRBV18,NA,TGTGCCAGCTCACCCCCACGAGCCGCCATCGCGGGAAGGAATGGCTACACCTTC,CASSPPRAAIAGRNGYTF
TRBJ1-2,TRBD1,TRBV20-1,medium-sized,TGCAGTGCTAGAGCGGACAGGGGACACACCTTC,CSARADRGHTF
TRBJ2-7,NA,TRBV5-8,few,TGTGCCAGCAGCTTCAGGGCCGGATACGAGCAGTACTTC,CASSFRAGYEQYF
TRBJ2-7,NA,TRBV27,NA,TGTGCCAGCAGCCCCGACAGGATCTCCTACGAGCAGTACTTC,CASSPDRISYEQYF
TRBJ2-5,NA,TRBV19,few,TGTGCCAGTAGGTTGGTGGCGGCGGGCGAGACCCAGTACTTC,CASRLVAAGETQYF
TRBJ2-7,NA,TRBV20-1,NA,TGCAGTGCTGCCTCGCTCCAGGTCCCAAACGAGCAGTACTTC,CSAASLQVPNEQYF
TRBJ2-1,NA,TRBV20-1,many,TGCAGTGCTAGAGATCGGGTGGCTCCCTACAATGAGCAGTTCTTC,CSARDRVAPYNEQFF
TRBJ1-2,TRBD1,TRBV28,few,TGTGCCAGCTTGGTTCCCGGACAGGGGGCCAATGGCTACACCTTC,CASLVPGQGANGYTF
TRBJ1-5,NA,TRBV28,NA,TGTGCCAGCAGTTTAGCGGGGCGTGGGCCCCAGCATTTT,CASSLAGRGPQHF
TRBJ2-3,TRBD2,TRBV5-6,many,TGTGCCAGCGCCAGGGGACTAGCTGAAGATACGCAGTATTTT,CASARGLAEDTQYF
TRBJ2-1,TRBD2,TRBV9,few,TGTGCCAGCAGCGTAGAGGGACTAGCGGGAGTAAATGAGCAGTTCTTC,CASSVEGLAGVNEQFF
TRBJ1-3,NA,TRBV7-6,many,TGTGCCAGCAGCTCCCCCGCAGGGGACTCTGGAAACACCATATATTTT,CASSSPAGDSGNTIYF
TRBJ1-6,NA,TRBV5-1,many,TGCGCCAGCAGCTCGGAGAATCGGATAGGGGGTAATTCACCCCTCCACTTT,CASSSENRIGGNSPLHF
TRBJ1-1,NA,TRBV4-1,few,TGCGCCAGCAGCCAACCTGCCTCGGGAACTGAAGCTTTCTTT,CASSQPASGTEAFF
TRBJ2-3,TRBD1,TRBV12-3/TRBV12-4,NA,TGTGCCAGCAGCCAGAATCCAGGGGGCGTAAGCACAGATACGCAGTATTTT,CASSQNPGGVSTDTQYF
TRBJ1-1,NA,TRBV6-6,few,TGTGCCAGCGTGGGGTCCATGAACACTGAAGCTTTCTTT,CASVGSMNTEAFF